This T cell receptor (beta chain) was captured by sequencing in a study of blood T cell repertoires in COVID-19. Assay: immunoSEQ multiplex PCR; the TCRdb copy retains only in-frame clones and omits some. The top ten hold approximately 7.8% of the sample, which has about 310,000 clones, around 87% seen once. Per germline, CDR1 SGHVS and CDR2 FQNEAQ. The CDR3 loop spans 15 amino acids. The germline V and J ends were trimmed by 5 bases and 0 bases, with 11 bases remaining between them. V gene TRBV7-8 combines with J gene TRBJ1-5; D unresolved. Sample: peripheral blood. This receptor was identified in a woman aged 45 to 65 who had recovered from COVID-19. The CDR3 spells CASSPGSSSNQPQHF. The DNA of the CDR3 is TGTGCCAGCAGCCCCGGGTCGAGTAGCAATCAGCCCCAGCATTTT.